The next 30 T cell receptor beta chains were all read from a single sample in a study of cytomegalovirus exposure and HLA in healthy donors (TCRdb year 2017). The library was built by means of the immunoSEQ multiplex PCR assay. For the multiplex PCR, a mixture combining 60 forward primers for TCR Vbeta segments and 13 reverse primers for TCR Jbeta segments was used. TCRdb's version of the immuneACCESS table is confined to in-frame rearrangements and falls short of the full clone set. An unresolved V gene accounts for under half of the shortfall where checked; the remainder is of unknown origin. The sample contains just over 150,000 clones, almost 80% of them found a single time. The leading ten clones occupy around 0.96% of the sample. The sequencing input was PBMCs. The source of these receptors is a woman in her forties or fifties in good health and CMV-seropositive.

This rearrangement joins TRBV2 to TRBJ1-1; 7 bases match TRBD1. CDR3 length equals 13 residues. Trimming took 6 bases from V and 7 from J; bases not matched to a gene: 8. The germline V gene has CDR1 SNHLY and CDR2 FYNNEI. The CDR3 DNA reads as TGTGCCAGCAGGATAGACAGGGATGTTGAAGCTTTCTTT. Protein: CASRIDRDVEAFF. Variable domain in full (rest from reference TRBV2 and TRBJ1-1): EPEVTQTPSHQVTQMGQEVILRCVPISNHLYFYWYRQILGQKVEFLVSFYNNEISEKSEIFDDQFSVERPDGSNFTLKIRSTKLEDSAMYFCASRIDRDVEAFFGQGTRLTVV.

This chain joins TRBV9 and TRBJ2-5; 9 bases map to TRBD1. The CDR3 spans 14 residues. Germline V gene lookup returns CDR1 SGDLS and CDR2 YYNGEE. V trimming: 3 bases; J trimming: 4 bases; junction bases outside the gene matches: 4. The CDR3 coding sequence is TGTGCCAGCAGCGAGGGACAGGGTTCAGAGACCCAGTACTTC. It specifies CASSEGQGSETQYF.

This chain links TRBV2 with TRBJ1-2, with D possibly being TRBD1 (5 bases). Trimming took off 0 bases at V and 4 bases at J, with 12 bases between the two ends. Germline loops: CDR1 SNHLY, CDR2 FYNNEI. This CDR3 has 15 amino acids. The CDR3 sequence: CASSEAGGALYGYTF. CDR3 nucleotide sequence: TGTGCCAGCAGTGAAGCGGGGGGTGCCCTCTATGGCTACACCTTC.

The gene calls are TRBV7-2 and TRBJ1-2, with D perhaps matching TRBD1 (5 bases). Germline V gene lookup returns CDR1 SGHTA and CDR2 FQGNSA. V lost 5 bases to trimming and J lost 8 bases, with 18 bases between them. The CDR3 covers 14 residues. In DNA form, the CDR3 reads TGTGCCAGCAGCCAAAATACAAGGGGTGGAGGCTACACCTTC. This sequence encodes CASSQNTRGGGYTF.

The J gene is TRBJ2-7, the V gene TRBV27; 8 bases fit TRBD1. Germline-derived CDR1 and CDR2 are MNHEY and SMNVEV (reference sequence). The CDR3 covers 16 residues. The V segment lost 8 bases and the J segment 3 bases; nucleotides outside the gene matches: 15. For the CDR3, the DNA is TGTGCCAGCGCGAAGGACAGGGAGTCTCATTTCTACGAGCAGTACTTC. Translation: CASAKDRESHFYEQYF.

This chain joins TRBV6-1 and TRBJ2-1; D possibly corresponds to TRBD2 (6 bases). CDR3 length equals 15 residues. Deletions cut 4 bases from V and 2 bases from J, with 12 bases between. The germline V gene has CDR1 MNHNS and CDR2 SASEGT. CDR3 residues: CASSAGRGAYNEQFF. The CDR3 DNA reads as TGTGCCAGCAGTGCCGGGCGGGGCGCCTACAATGAGCAGTTCTTC.

This clone was counted a few times. The rearrangement joins TRBV2 to TRBJ1-3; 7 nucleotides line up with TRBD1. Trimming took 6 bases from V and 5 from J; bases not matched to a gene: 4. This CDR3 is 13 amino acids long. The germline CDR1 and CDR2 sequences are SNHLY and FYNNEI. CDR3 in DNA: TGTGCCAGCAGCGGACAGGTCCGAAACACCATATATTTT. Translation: CASSGQVRNTIYF. The variable domain in full, completed from reference TRBV2 and TRBJ1-3, reads EPEVTQTPSHQVTQMGQEVILRCVPISNHLYFYWYRQILGQKVEFLVSFYNNEISEKSEIFDDQFSVERPDGSNFTLKIRSTKLEDSAMYFCASSGQVRNTIYFGEGSWLTVV.

The genes are TRBV4-1 and TRBJ2-2; 7 bases are a match to TRBD1. Unmatched junction bases numbered 6, after V lost 1 base and J lost 4 bases. Germline V gene lookup returns CDR1 MGHRA and CDR2 YSYEKL. This CDR3 comprises 16 residues. CDR3 sequence reads: CASSQGGGAITGELFF. CDR3 coding DNA: TGCGCCAGCAGCCAAGGAGGGGGCGCGATCACCGGGGAGCTGTTTTTT.

V and J are TRBV4-1 and TRBJ1-1; D gene unclear. Trimming took 4 bases from V and 5 from J, leaving 20 bases between them. This CDR3 spans 16 amino acids. The germline gives CDR1 MGHRA, CDR2 YSYEKL. The CDR3 DNA is TGCGCCAGCAGCCGTGGTGAGGGTTCGTTGGTAACTGAAGCTTTCTTT. It is translated as CASSRGEGSLVTEAFF.

The V call is TRBV6-1, the J call TRBJ1-1, with D maybe TRBD1 (6 bases). CDR3 size: 14 residues. Trimming pared 4 bases from V and 4 bases from J, leaving 13 bases between. Germline V gene data show CDR1 as MNHNS and CDR2 as SASEGT. The CDR3, as DNA: TGTGCCAGCAGTGCAGGACAGTTAGGCACTGAAGCTTTCTTT. Amino acids: CASSAGQLGTEAFF.

The V call is TRBV11-2, the J call TRBJ1-4, with D unresolved. The V gene lost 5 bases and the J gene lost 10 bases, with 14 bases spanning the gap. In germline, CDR1 is SGHAT, CDR2 FQNNGV. The CDR3 loop spans 13 amino acids. CDR3 in DNA: TGTGCCAGCAGCCCCCTTCGGGAGGGAAAACTGTTTTTT. It translates to CASSPLREGKLFF.

The J gene is TRBJ2-2, the V gene TRBV29-1; 8 bases are a match to TRBD1. CDR1 is SQVTM, CDR2 ANQGSEA, per germline. This CDR3 comprises 15 residues. J lost 3 bases, V lost 4 bases, and 7 bases had no gene match. The CDR3 loop is CSVVGQGRDTGELFF. The CDR3 nucleotides read TGCAGCGTTGTTGGACAGGGACGTGACACCGGGGAGCTGTTTTTT.

The J gene is TRBJ2-7, the V gene TRBV2; 13 bases match TRBD2. The germline V gene encodes CDR1 SNHLY and CDR2 FYNNEI. The CDR3 is 15 residues long. V shed 7 bases and J 6 bases; nucleotides not matched to a gene: 9. The CDR3 is CASIGSGLAGSEQYF. The CDR3 DNA reads as TGTGCCAGCATTGGCTCGGGACTAGCGGGATCCGAGCAGTACTTC.

The chain employs TRBV28 and TRBJ1-2; D not certain. The germline gives CDR1 MDHEN, CDR2 SYDVKM. This CDR3 spans 13 amino acids. Trimming took off 4 bases at V and 6 bases at J, with 12 bases between the two ends. The CDR3: CASSSPPEHGYTF. The CDR3 DNA sequence: TGTGCCAGCAGTTCCCCCCCGGAGCATGGCTACACCTTC.

The chain carries TRBV13 and TRBJ1-6; TRBD1 matches 7 bases. The trim removed 6 bases at V and 10 bases at J, leaving 12 bases unmatched. This CDR3 comprises 15 residues. CDR1 and CDR2 from the germline V gene are PRHDT and FYEKMQ (reference sequence). The CDR3 region has the DNA TGTGCCAGCAGTCTCGACAGGGTGATAGGATCACCCCTCCACTTT. It codes for CASSLDRVIGSPLHF.

This clone was detected once. V usage is TRBV7-9 and J usage is TRBJ1-1; 7 bases map to TRBD1. The CDR3 covers 15 residues. Germline V lookup: CDR1 SEHNR, CDR2 FQNEAQ (reference sequence). V shed 5 bases and J 2 bases; nucleotides not matched to a gene: 8. The chain's CDR3 is CASSLIQGRNTEAFF. For the CDR3, the DNA is TGTGCCAGCAGCCTGATACAGGGGCGTAACACTGAAGCTTTCTTT.

This chain uses TRBV5-1 with TRBJ2-1; TRBD2 matches 10 bases. Germline assignment: CDR1 SGHRS and CDR2 YFSETQ. The V and J ends lost 5 bases and 7 bases, in that order; junction bases with no gene match: 12. This CDR3 comprises 16 residues. The CDR3 spells CASRPNPSGGENEQFF. CDR3 sequence (DNA): TGCGCCAGCAGACCTAACCCCAGCGGGGGGGAGAATGAGCAGTTCTTC. Full variable domain (remainder filled in from reference TRBV5-1 and TRBJ2-1): KAGVTQTPRYLIKTRGQQVTLSCSPISGHRSVSWYQQTPGQGLQFLFEYFSETQRNKGNFPGRFSGRQFSNSRSEMNVSTLELGDSALYLCASRPNPSGGENEQFFGPGTRLTVL.

The genes are TRBV6-1 and TRBJ1-4; D unresolved. This CDR3 is built from 13 residues. Trimming left V 4 bases short and J 7 bases short, with 10 bases between. Germline lookup yields CDR1 MNHNS and CDR2 SASEGT. For the CDR3, the DNA is TGTGCCAGCAGTGCCCAGAAACCTGAAAAACTGTTTTTT. This encodes CASSAQKPEKLFF.

V usage is TRBV18 and J usage is TRBJ2-7; 11 positions agree with TRBD2. V was clipped by 0 bases and J by 7 bases; unmatched bases: 5. This CDR3 spans 15 amino acids. CDR1 and CDR2 (germline): KGHSH, LQKENI. The CDR3 DNA reads as TGTGCCAGCTCACCACCTAGCGGGGGGGTAGAAGAGCAGTACTTC. Protein sequence: CASSPPSGGVEEQYF.

This clone was found a few times. V gene TRBV27 combines with J gene TRBJ2-7, with 10 bases aligning to TRBD2. Germline values: CDR1 MNHEY, CDR2 SMNVEV (reference sequence). J lost 3 bases, V lost 4 bases, and 6 bases had no gene match. The CDR3 runs to 15 residues. DNA for the CDR3: TGTGCCAGCAGTTCCTCTAGCGGGAGCCTCTACGAGCAGTACTTC. Translating gives CASSSSSGSLYEQYF.

The J gene is TRBJ1-2, the V gene TRBV28; weak D call: TRBD1 (5 bases). Germline CDR1 reads MDHEN; CDR2 reads SYDVKM. The CDR3 covers 12 residues. The V end lost 4 bases, the J end lost 5 bases, and 8 bases lay between the germline ends. CDR3 sequence reads: CASSSGGYGYTF. For the CDR3, the DNA is TGTGCCAGCAGTTCGGGGGGATATGGCTACACCTTC.

This clone occurred once. CDR3 residues: CASSHRTGERGYTF. CDR3 coding DNA: TGTGCCAGCAGCCATAGGACGGGAGAACGTGGCTACACCTTC. V is TRBV4-2 and J is TRBJ1-2, with no clear D. The CDR3 extends over 14 amino acids. Germline values: CDR1 LGHNA, CDR2 YNFKEQ. V was clipped by 3 bases and J by 7 bases, with 15 bases between them.

CDR3 sequence reads: CASSLRQGPTEKLFF. DNA of the CDR3: TGTGCCAGCAGTCTACGACAGGGCCCTACTGAAAAACTGTTTTTT. The rearrangement links TRBV2 to TRBJ1-4, with 7 nucleotides matching TRBD1. Germline CDR1 reads SNHLY; CDR2 reads FYNNEI. The V segment lost 5 bases and the J segment 7 bases; nucleotides outside the gene matches: 10. The CDR3 runs 15 residues.

J is TRBJ2-5 and V is TRBV2; a weak D match, TRBD1 (5 bases). Trimming cost V 6 bases and J 3 bases, with 11 bases left between them. The CDR3 consists of 13 residues. The germline CDR1 and CDR2 sequences are SNHLY and FYNNEI. The CDR3 DNA is TGTGCCAGCAGGGAGCCAGGGAAAGAGACCCAGTACTTC. It encodes CASREPGKETQYF. Together with reference TRBV2 and TRBJ2-5, the CDR3 gives the full variable domain: EPEVTQTPSHQVTQMGQEVILRCVPISNHLYFYWYRQILGQKVEFLVSFYNNEISEKSEIFDDQFSVERPDGSNFTLKIRSTKLEDSAMYFCASREPGKETQYFGPGTRLLVL.

This clone was seen only a few times. The chain carries TRBV5-6 and TRBJ1-5; TRBD1 agrees at 8 bases. The CDR3 is 17 residues long. Germline V CDR1 and CDR2: SGHDT, YYEEEE. The V segment lost 2 bases and the J segment 0 bases; nucleotides outside the gene matches: 7. The CDR3 region is CASSFEDRANSNQPQHF. The CDR3 DNA reads as TGTGCCAGCAGCTTCGAGGACAGGGCTAATAGCAATCAGCCCCAGCATTTT.

The chain couples TRBV19 to TRBJ2-7; 7 nucleotides match TRBD1. Unmatched junction bases numbered 6, after V lost 10 bases and J lost 3 bases. The CDR3 is made up of 12 amino acids. The germline V gene has CDR1 LNHDA and CDR2 SQIVND (reference sequence). In nucleotides, the CDR3 is TGTGCCACCCGGGACAGAGGCTACGAGCAGTACTTC. It translates to CATRDRGYEQYF.

The chain couples TRBV2 to TRBJ1-5; D is ambiguous. This CDR3 comprises 14 residues. V was cut by 4 bases and J by 0 bases, with 7 bases left in between. Germline V gives CDR1 SNHLY, CDR2 FYNNEI. The CDR3 DNA is TGTGCCAGCAGTGGCGGGGATAGCAATCAGCCCCAGCATTTT. This gives the protein CASSGGDSNQPQHF.

The chain links TRBV14 to TRBJ2-3; tentatively, D is TRBD1 (5 bases). This CDR3 is built from 16 residues. Germline V lookup: CDR1 SGHDN, CDR2 FVKESK. The ends were cut back, 3 bases at V and 1 base at J, with 14 bases in the middle. The CDR3 reads CASSHLQGIGTDTQYF. Here the CDR3 DNA reads TGTGCCAGCAGCCACCTCCAGGGTATTGGCACAGATACGCAGTATTTT. The full variable domain, its missing parts supplied by reference TRBV14 and TRBJ2-3, is EAGVTQFPSHSVIEKGQTVTLRCDPISGHDNLYWYRRVMGKEIKFLLHFVKESKQDESGMPNNRFLAERTGGTYSTLKVQPAELEDSGVYFCASSHLQGIGTDTQYFGPGTRLTVL.

The rearrangement joins TRBV25-1 to TRBJ2-1; 7 bases are a match to TRBD2. The junction had 13 bases not matched to a gene; V was cut back by 2 bases and J by 15 bases. The CDR3 has 14 residues. Germline CDR1 and CDR2: MGHDK and SYGVNS. Here the CDR3 reads CASSELDWRELPFF. CDR3 DNA sequence: TGTGCCAGCAGTGAACTAGATTGGCGGGAGTTGCCGTTCTTC.

The chain has TRBV11-2 and TRBJ2-7; the D gene is possibly TRBD2 (6 bases). The CDR3 contains 15 residues. Germline V gene lookup returns CDR1 SGHAT and CDR2 FQNNGV. Trimming took 4 bases from V and 0 from J, leaving 13 bases between them. As DNA, the CDR3 is TGTGCCAGCAGCTCCCTCCGGGACTCCTCCTACGAGCAGTACTTC. Translating gives CASSSLRDSSYEQYF.